These 28 T cell receptor beta chains originate from one sample sequenced in a study of T cell changes during pregnancy in multiple sclerosis (dated by TCRdb to between 2019 and 2020). Libraries came from the immunoSEQ multiplex PCR assay. Drawn from immuneACCESS, this table holds only the in-frame rearrangements with V and J called that TCRdb kept. Clones are partly lost; checked studies trace under half to an unresolved V gene and leave the rest unexplained. For this sample there are around 53,000 clones; approximately 92% appear just once. Approximately 0.6% of the sample is in the top ten clones. Source: CD4+ T cells from peripheral blood mononuclear cells, taken after pregnancy. All receptors derive from a female donor with multiple sclerosis, enrolled in a pregnancy study.

The chain has TRBV27 and TRBJ2-2, with a possible D match to TRBD1 (6 bases). CDR1 is MNHEY, CDR2 SMNVEV, per germline (reference sequence). The CDR3 is 14 residues long. Trimming stripped 10 bases from V and 4 bases from J, with 16 bases between. The CDR3 protein is CATKPRGSTGELFF. CDR3 sequence (DNA): TGTGCCACAAAGCCCAGGGGATCCACCGGGGAGCTGTTTTTT.

This clone was seen a few times. V and J are TRBV7-2 and TRBJ1-2; 9 nucleotides match TRBD1. V shed 4 bases and J 7 bases; nucleotides not matched to a gene: 16. The CDR3 loop spans 17 amino acids. CDR1 is SGHTA and CDR2 is FQGNSA in the germline V gene. The CDR3 nucleotides are TGTGCCAGCAGCTCACGATGGGGTAGGGGACAGGGTGCTGGCTACACCTTC. Amino acids: CASSSRWGRGQGAGYTF. The whole variable domain, filled in from reference TRBV7-2 and TRBJ1-2, reads GAGVSQSPSNKVTEKGKDVELRCDPISGHTALYWYRQSLGQGLEFLIYFQGNSAPDKSGLPSDRFSAERTGGSVSTLTIQRTQQEDSAVYLCASSSRWGRGQGAGYTFGSGTRLTVV.

The chain links TRBV15 to TRBJ1-6, with TRBD1 as a possible D gene (6 bases). Germline lookup yields CDR1 LNHNV and CDR2 YYDKDF (reference sequence). This CDR3 region has 16 residues. V lost 1 base and J 7 bases, leaving 14 bases between the germline ends. The CDR3 nucleotides read TGTGCCACCAGCAGAGTCCGGGGGGCAACGAATTCACCCCTCCACTTT. Translation gives CATSRVRGATNSPLHF.

The chain joins TRBV4-2 to TRBJ2-3, with D uncertain. Germline V lookup: CDR1 LGHNA, CDR2 YNFKEQ. This CDR3 region has 13 residues. Between the trimmed V and J ends, which lost 4 bases and 4 bases, there was a span of 9 bases. The CDR3 here is CASSPLGADTQYF. CDR3 bases: TGTGCCAGCAGCCCCCTGGGCGCAGATACGCAGTATTTT.

The count of this clone is one. The gene calls are TRBV6-1 and TRBJ1-1; D is possibly TRBD1 (5 bases). CDR1 MNHNS and CDR2 SASEGT come from the germline V gene. The CDR3 totals 13 residues. V lost 11 bases and J 1 base, leaving 14 bases between the germline ends. The CDR3 region is CASRSGGNTEAFF. CDR3 bases: TGTGCCTCGCGGTCGGGGGGGAACACTGAAGCTTTCTTT.

This clone appeared a single time. This chain joins TRBV30 and TRBJ2-5; 9 bases are shared with TRBD2. J gave up 4 bases and V 7 bases, and 7 bases lay outside the gene matches. Germline CDR1 and CDR2: GTSNPN and SVGIG (reference sequence). This CDR3 has 13 amino acids. The CDR3 DNA sequence: TGTGCCTCGTCGCGGGGGGGCGGAGAGACCCAGTACTTC. Protein product: CASSRGGGETQYF. The whole variable domain, remainder taken from reference TRBV30 and TRBJ2-5, is SQTIHQWPATLVQPVGSPLSLECTVEGTSNPNLYWYRQAAGRGLQLLFYSVGIGQISSEVPQNLSASRPQDRQFILSSKKLLLSDSGFYLCASSRGGGETQYFGPGTRLLVL.

The gene calls are TRBV14 and TRBJ2-5; TRBD2 matches at 11 bases. The CDR3 has 16 residues. From germline, CDR1 is SGHDN and CDR2 FVKESK. With V trimmed by 3 bases and J by 3 bases, 6 bases remained unmatched. The CDR3 loop reads CASSHASGGPEETQYF. The CDR3 DNA sequence: TGTGCCAGCAGCCACGCTAGCGGGGGGCCCGAAGAGACCCAGTACTTC.

The chain employs TRBV4-2 and TRBJ2-5; TRBD2 might be the D (6 bases). V was pared by 4 bases and J by 7 bases, with 16 bases between. This CDR3 region has 14 residues. In germline, CDR1 is LGHNA, CDR2 YNFKEQ. The CDR3 nucleotides read TGTGCCAGCAGCCGATCCTCGGAGGGTGGGACCCAGTACTTC. This sequence encodes CASSRSSEGGTQYF.

This chain joins TRBV6-4 and TRBJ1-2; the match to TRBD1 covers 8 bases. The junction had 0 bases not matched to a gene; V was cut back by 2 bases and J by 4 bases. The V gene's germline CDR1 is MRHNA and CDR2 SNTAGT. The CDR3 runs to 13 residues. The CDR3 protein is CASSDTGGYGYTF. CDR3 sequence (DNA): TGTGCCAGCAGTGACACAGGGGGCTATGGCTACACCTTC.

The CDR3 reads CASRDRSSAYEQYF. Written as DNA, the CDR3 is TGTGCCAGCCGGGACAGGAGTAGCGCGTATGAGCAGTACTTC. J is TRBJ2-7 and V is TRBV27, with TRBD1 matching 8 bases. The CDR3 loop spans 14 amino acids. Germline loops: CDR1 MNHEY, CDR2 SMNVEV (reference sequence). The trim removed 8 bases at V and 7 bases at J, leaving 13 bases unmatched.

The V call is TRBV25-1, the J call TRBJ1-1; the match to TRBD1 covers 10 bases. V was pared by 3 bases and J by 3 bases, with 4 bases of the junction left unmatched. CDR1 MGHDK and CDR2 SYGVNS come from the germline V gene. The CDR3 totals 15 residues. Here the CDR3 DNA reads TGTGCCAGCAGTGATGGGACAGGGGTGGACACTGAAGCTTTCTTT. It encodes CASSDGTGVDTEAFF.

The V gene is TRBV4-1, the J gene TRBJ2-1; D might be TRBD2 (7 bases). Germline CDR1 and CDR2: MGHRA and YSYEKL. The CDR3 spans 14 residues. With 4 bases removed from V and 12 bases from J, the gap between germline ends came to 19 bases. In nucleotides, the CDR3 is TGCGCCAGCAGCCTGGGAGGGGGGGCCGAAGGGCAGTTCTTC. Protein product: CASSLGGGAEGQFF.

This rearrangement joins TRBV29-1 to TRBJ1-1; a possible D gene is TRBD1 (5 bases). CDR3 size: 14 residues. In germline, CDR1 is SQVTM, CDR2 ANQGSEA. The ends were cut back, 6 bases at V and 1 base at J, with 15 bases in the middle. The CDR3 spells CSVGRGLPNTEAFF. The DNA for the CDR3 is TGCAGCGTGGGGCGGGGCCTTCCGAACACTGAAGCTTTCTTT.

The gene calls are TRBV7-6 and TRBJ2-1; no definite D call. The germline gives CDR1 SGHVS, CDR2 FNYEAQ. The V end was cut by 6 bases, the J end by 2 bases, with 8 bases between. The CDR3 consists of 13 residues. The CDR3 loop reads CASSQATYNEQFF. The CDR3 DNA sequence: TGTGCCAGCAGTCAGGCAACCTACAATGAGCAGTTCTTC.

The CDR3 sequence: CASSERGTGGYTF. In DNA form, the CDR3 reads TGTGCCAGCAGTGAAAGGGGGACGGGAGGCTACACCTTC. The chain couples TRBV2 to TRBJ1-2; perhaps TRBD1 as D (6 bases). V lost 2 bases to trimming and J lost 8 bases, with 12 bases between them. This CDR3 spans 13 amino acids. The germline V gene has CDR1 SNHLY and CDR2 FYNNEI.

V is TRBV2 and J is TRBJ2-1, with a weak D call TRBD1 (6 bases). The CDR3 sequence is 13 residues long. From germline, CDR1 is SNHLY and CDR2 FYNNEI. Trimming removed 5 bases at V and 4 bases at J, with 9 bases between. In nucleotides, the CDR3 is TGTGCCAGCAGTCCCACAGGGTACAATGAGCAGTTCTTC. It encodes CASSPTGYNEQFF. The variable domain in full, with the rest retrieved from reference TRBV2 and TRBJ2-1, is EPEVTQTPSHQVTQMGQEVILRCVPISNHLYFYWYRQILGQKVEFLVSFYNNEISEKSEIFDDQFSVERPDGSNFTLKIRSTKLEDSAMYFCASSPTGYNEQFFGPGTRLTVL.

V usage is TRBV11-2 and J usage is TRBJ2-5; 9 bases fit TRBD1. This CDR3 spans 14 amino acids. V shed 5 bases, J shed 5 bases, and the junction held 6 bases outside the gene matches. Germline V gives CDR1 SGHAT, CDR2 FQNNGV. The DNA for the CDR3 is TGTGCCAGCAGCCCGTGGACAGGGGACGAGACCCAGTACTTC. Translation gives CASSPWTGDETQYF.

V and J are TRBV5-5 and TRBJ2-7, with 10 bases identical to TRBD1. Unmatched junction bases numbered 4, after V lost 4 bases and J lost 0 bases. The CDR3 covers 15 residues. Germline V gene sequence: CDR1 SGHKS, CDR2 YYEKEE (reference sequence). CDR3 nucleotides: TGTGCCAGCAGCGTGACAGGGGGCGGCTCCTACGAGCAGTACTTC. Its protein product is CASSVTGGGSYEQYF.

This chain uses TRBV6-6 with TRBJ2-7, with no clear D. Deletions cut 7 bases from V and 2 bases from J, with 9 bases between. Germline V gene sequence: CDR1 MNHNY, CDR2 SVGAGI (reference sequence). The length of the CDR3 is 12 residues. The CDR3 loop is CASNHSPYEQYF. The CDR3 DNA follows: TGTGCCAGCAACCACAGCCCCTACGAGCAGTACTTC.

This chain joins TRBV4-3 and TRBJ1-2; D is unresolved. Per the germline V gene, CDR1 is LGHNA and CDR2 is YSLEER. CDR3 size: 14 residues. V gave up 0 bases and J gave up 5 bases, with 10 bases separating them. In nucleotides, the CDR3 is TGCGCCAGCAGCCAAGATGCGAGAGGGTATGGCTACACCTTC. Translation gives CASSQDARGYGYTF.

The chain joins TRBV18 to TRBJ1-1, with TRBD1 identical over 8 bases. J gave up 6 bases and V 3 bases, and 6 bases lay outside the gene matches. From germline, CDR1 is KGHSH and CDR2 LQKENI. The CDR3 is made up of 14 amino acids. The CDR3 coding sequence is TGTGCCAGCTCACCGACGACAGGGGACCCTGAAGCTTTCTTT. Translated: CASSPTTGDPEAFF.

The chain carries TRBV4-3 and TRBJ2-5; D is undetermined. The V and J ends lost 0 bases and 4 bases respectively, with 12 bases between them. Looked up from germline, CDR1 is LGHNA and CDR2 is YSLEER. This CDR3 is built from 15 residues. CDR3 sequence (DNA): TGCGCCAGCAGCCAAGATTACGCACTCCCAGAGACCCAGTACTTC. This gives the protein CASSQDYALPETQYF.

The genes are TRBV6-5 and TRBJ2-4; D is possibly TRBD1 (5 bases). This CDR3 is 13 amino acids long. Trimming stripped 5 bases from V and 6 bases from J, with 11 bases between. The V gene's germline CDR1 is MNHEY and CDR2 SVGAGI. The CDR3 DNA sequence: TGTGCCAGCAGTGGCAGGGTGCCAAACATTCAGTACTTC. The encoded protein is CASSGRVPNIQYF.

This chain links TRBV2 with TRBJ1-4; 8 bases agree with TRBD1. This CDR3 spans 14 amino acids. After removal of 2 bases from V and 7 bases from J, the junction contained 3 bases not matched to a gene. Germline values: CDR1 SNHLY, CDR2 FYNNEI. The DNA of the CDR3 is TGTGCCAGCAGTGAACACAGGGGGGGTGAAAAACTGTTTTTT. Protein product: CASSEHRGGEKLFF.

In its sample, this clone was seen once. CDR3 in amino acids: CASSSLGASGAYNEQFF. The CDR3 bases are TGTGCCAGCTCCTCCCTGGGGGCATCGGGCGCCTACAATGAGCAGTTCTTC. The chain carries TRBV7-3 and TRBJ2-1; D is possibly TRBD1 (6 bases). V dropped 8 bases and J dropped 2 bases, with 22 bases sitting between them. In germline, CDR1 is SGHTA, CDR2 FQGTGA. There are 17 residues in the CDR3.

The chain combines TRBV20-1 with TRBJ1-1; D uncertain. CDR3 length equals 11 residues. V gave up 1 base and J gave up 3 bases, with 3 bases separating them. CDR1 and CDR2 (germline): DFQATT, SNEGSKA (reference sequence). CDR3 in amino acids: CSARAHTEAFF. The CDR3, as DNA: TGCAGTGCTAGAGCTCACACTGAAGCTTTCTTT.

CDR3 amino acids: CASSPRGGQQQETQYF. The CDR3 coding sequence is TGTGCCAGCAGCCCCCGCGGGGGGCAGCAGCAAGAGACCCAGTACTTC. The chain combines TRBV7-3 with TRBJ2-5, with TRBD2 matching 8 bases. The CDR3 sequence is 16 residues long. Germline trimming cut 5 bases from V and 2 bases from J; bases unmatched to any gene: 10. The V gene's germline CDR1 is SGHTA and CDR2 FQGTGA.

The genes are TRBV4-3 and TRBJ2-4, with 10 bases matching TRBD1. In germline, CDR1 is LGHNA, CDR2 YSLEER. Trimming took 2 bases from V and 6 from J; bases not matched to a gene: 7. The CDR3 length is 16 residues. The CDR3 coding sequence is TGCGCCAGCAGCCAATCCCTGGGACAGGGGCTAAACATTCAGTACTTC. Translation: CASSQSLGQGLNIQYF.